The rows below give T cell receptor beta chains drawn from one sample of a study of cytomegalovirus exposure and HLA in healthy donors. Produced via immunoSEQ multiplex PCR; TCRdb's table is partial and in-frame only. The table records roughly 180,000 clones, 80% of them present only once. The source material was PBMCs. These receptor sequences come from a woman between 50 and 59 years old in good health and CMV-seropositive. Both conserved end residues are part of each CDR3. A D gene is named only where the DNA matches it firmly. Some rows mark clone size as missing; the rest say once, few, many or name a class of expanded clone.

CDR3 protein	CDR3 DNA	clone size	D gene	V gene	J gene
CASSLERGKEDTQYF	TGTGCCAGCAGCTTAGAGAGAGGGAAAGAAGATACGCAGTATTTT	-	-	TRBV7-2	TRBJ2-3
CASSLWASPNNEQFF	TGCGCCAGCAGCTTGTGGGCTAGCCCTAACAATGAGCAGTTCTTC	-	-	TRBV5-1	TRBJ2-1
CATSPRRDYYGYTF	TGTGCCACCAGCCCGCGCAGGGATTACTATGGCTACACCTTC	-	-	TRBV15	TRBJ1-2
CASSPDRGLVAFF	TGTGCCAGCAGTCCGGACAGGGGGCTAGTAGCTTTCTTT	-	TRBD1	TRBV28	TRBJ1-1
CAWAGTVNTGELFF	TGTGCCTGGGCCGGGACAGTGAACACCGGGGAGCTGTTTTTT	-	TRBD1	TRBV30	TRBJ2-2
CASSSKTLASLSGANVLTF	TGTGCCAGCAGCTCAAAAACTCTAGCGTCGCTCTCTGGGGCCAACGTCCTGACTTTC	-	-	TRBV7-9	TRBJ2-6
CASSLGSNQGETQYF	TGTGCCAGCAGCCTAGGGAGTAACCAAGGGGAGACCCAGTACTTC	-	-	TRBV4-2	TRBJ2-5
CASSFLFQNPNTGELFF	TGTGCCAGCAGTTTTCTGTTCCAGAACCCGAACACCGGGGAGCTGTTTTTT	-	-	TRBV28	TRBJ2-2
CASSIGGGARGYTF	TGTGCCAGTAGTATAGGAGGGGGGGCGCGTGGCTACACCTTC	-	-	TRBV19	TRBJ1-2
CASSLLTSGGAYNEQFF	TGCGCCAGCAGCCTTCTTACTAGCGGGGGGGCCTACAATGAGCAGTTCTTC	-	TRBD2	TRBV4-3	TRBJ2-1
CASSQDMAANTGELFF	TGCGCCAGCAGCCAAGATATGGCCGCCAACACCGGGGAGCTGTTTTTT	-	-	TRBV4-3	TRBJ2-2
CASSSGLLPEAFF	TGCGCCAGCAGCTCCGGACTCCTCCCTGAAGCTTTCTTT	-	-	TRBV5-1	TRBJ1-1
CASRGGQKRDYGYTF	TGTGCCAGTCGGGGGGGCCAGAAGAGAGACTATGGCTACACCTTC	-	-	TRBV19	TRBJ1-2
CASSDPTSGNTGELFF	TGCGCCAGCAGTGATCCCACTAGCGGAAACACCGGGGAGCTGTTTTTT	-	TRBD2	TRBV10-1	TRBJ2-2
CASSEAGEGQPQHF	TGTGCCAGCAGTGAGGCGGGGGAGGGTCAGCCCCAGCATTTT	-	-	TRBV25-1	TRBJ1-5
CASGEQGADNYGYTF	TGTGCTAGTGGCGAACAGGGGGCCGACAACTATGGCTACACCTTC	-	TRBD1	TRBV12-5	TRBJ1-2
CASSAVGGPSADTQYF	TGTGCCAGCAGTGCAGTCGGGGGGCCTTCTGCAGATACGCAGTATTTT	-	-	TRBV2	TRBJ2-3
CASSSPFSNTEAFF	TGTGCCAGCAGTTCTCCGTTTTCGAACACTGAAGCTTTCTTT	-	-	TRBV28	TRBJ1-1
CASSLIRGRGNTIYF	TGTGCCAGCTCCTTGATCCGGGGTCGTGGAAACACCATATATTTT	-	-	TRBV6-6	TRBJ1-3
CAISEGQGHQPQHF	TGTGCCATCAGTGAGGGGCAGGGGCATCAGCCCCAGCATTTT	-	-	TRBV10-3	TRBJ1-5
CASSYRNYGYTF	TGTGCCAGCAGCTACAGGAACTATGGCTACACCTTC	-	-	TRBV11-2	TRBJ1-2
CASSQDPWAGSQPQHF	TGTGCCAGCAGCCAAGATCCTTGGGCCGGCAGTCAGCCCCAGCATTTT	-	-	TRBV4-2	TRBJ1-5
CASSSQTSGVTGELFF	TGTGCCAGCAGCTCACAGACTAGCGGTGTCACCGGGGAGCTGTTTTTT	-	TRBD2	TRBV7-6	TRBJ2-2
CASTKDRVEEKLFF	TGTGCCAGCACCAAGGACAGGGTGGAAGAAAAACTGTTTTTT	-	TRBD1	TRBV11-2	TRBJ1-4
CASNNRGRTGELFF	TGTGCCAGCAACAACAGGGGGCGAACCGGGGAGCTGTTTTTT	-	TRBD1	TRBV28	TRBJ2-2
CASRTAMGNQPQHF	TGTGCCAGTAGAACAGCAATGGGCAATCAGCCCCAGCATTTT	few	-	TRBV19	TRBJ1-5
CAWSALFGVNEKLFF	TGTGCCTGGAGCGCACTATTCGGGGTAAATGAAAAACTGTTTTTT	-	-	TRBV30	TRBJ1-4
CASSSLRGSQPQHF	TGTGCCAGCAGCTCTTTACGGGGGAGTCAGCCCCAGCATTTT	-	-	TRBV7-2	TRBJ1-5
CASSSGTIKAFF	TGTGCCAGCAGTTCCGGGACAATTAAAGCTTTCTTT	-	-	TRBV28	TRBJ1-1
CASSYRGRNTEAFF	TGTGCCAGCAGTTATAGGGGGAGGAACACTGAAGCTTTCTTT	once	-	TRBV6-5	TRBJ1-1
CASSSGNPMDTQYF	TGCGCCAGCAGCTCCGGGAATCCTATGGATACGCAGTATTTT	-	-	TRBV5-1	TRBJ2-3
CASRDSFNSPLHF	TGCGCCAGCAGGGACAGTTTCAATTCACCCCTCCACTTT	-	-	TRBV5-1	TRBJ1-6
CASSIGTGEYEQYF	TGTGCCAGTAGTATAGGGACAGGGGAATACGAGCAGTACTTC	-	TRBD1	TRBV19	TRBJ2-7
CASSSSGGGDNEQFF	TGTGCCAGCAGCTCCAGCGGGGGAGGAGACAATGAGCAGTTCTTC	-	TRBD2	TRBV7-2	TRBJ2-1
CASSLEATIGEHAFF	TGTGCCAGCAGCTTAGAAGCAACGATTGGTGAGCACGCTTTCTTT	-	-	TRBV7-6	TRBJ1-1
CASSPQGNTEAFF	TGTGCCAGCAGTCCACAGGGGAACACTGAAGCTTTCTTT	few	-	TRBV5-4	TRBJ1-1
CASSRPYEQYF	TGTGCCAGCAGCCGTCCCTACGAGCAGTACTTC	-	-	TRBV27	TRBJ2-7
CASKPGQGSYEQYF	TGCGCCAGCAAACCGGGACAGGGTTCCTACGAGCAGTACTTC	-	TRBD1	TRBV5-1	TRBJ2-7
CASSSHRVSPLHF	TGTGCCAGCAGTTCACACAGGGTTTCACCCCTCCACTTT	-	-	TRBV27	TRBJ1-6
CASRGQGYSGANVLTF	TGTGCCAGCAGGGGACAGGGGTACTCTGGGGCCAACGTCCTGACTTTC	few	TRBD1	TRBV2	TRBJ2-6
CASSSLWVQGGSNQPQHF	TGTGCCAGCAGTTCCCTCTGGGTACAGGGAGGGAGCAATCAGCCCCAGCATTTT	few	-	TRBV28	TRBJ1-5
CASSLEASGSEYEQYF	TGTGCCAGCAGCTTAGAAGCTAGCGGGAGTGAGTACGAGCAGTACTTC	-	TRBD2	TRBV7-2	TRBJ2-7
CASKEFAGPEALHF	TGTGCCAGTAAGGAATTTGCAGGGCCCGAGGCCCTCCACTTT	-	-	TRBV19	TRBJ1-6
CASSPREQFF	TGTGCCAGCTCTCCCAGGGAGCAGTTCTTC	few	-	TRBV7-9	TRBJ2-1
CASKYRQGPYEQYF	TGCGCCAGCAAGTATCGACAGGGACCCTACGAGCAGTACTTC	-	TRBD1	TRBV5-1	TRBJ2-7
CASSSGQGGKAFF	TGTGCCAGCAGCTCGGGACAGGGTGGCAAAGCTTTCTTT	-	TRBD1	TRBV11-3	TRBJ1-1
CASSSSGRYYEQYF	TGCGCCAGCAGCTCGTCTGGGAGGTACTACGAGCAGTACTTC	-	-	TRBV5-1	TRBJ2-7
CASSKALMTSGSYEQYF	TGTGCCAGTAGTAAGGCCCTTATGACTAGCGGGAGCTACGAGCAGTACTTC	-	TRBD2	TRBV19	TRBJ2-7
CASSQALLQGASLGTEAFF	TGCGCCAGCAGCCAAGCCCTTTTACAGGGGGCGAGCTTGGGCACTGAAGCTTTCTTT	-	TRBD1	TRBV4-3	TRBJ1-1